This T cell receptor beta chain was documented in a study of PD-1 and CTLA-4 blockade in melanoma. This CDR3 region has 16 residues. Per the germline V gene, CDR1 is LGHDT and CDR2 is YNNKEL (reference sequence). V gave up 0 bases and J gave up 3 bases, with 11 bases separating them. The protocol was immunoSEQ multiplex PCR, while the TCRdb copy is restricted to in-frame clones and leaves out a portion. This table has tens of thousands of clones, less than 90% appearing once. The clonotype originates from a human donor with melanoma. The source was CD8+ T cells from peripheral blood, collected from a patient given anti-PD-1 treatment. This chain connects TRBV3-1 (or the pseudogene TRBV3-2) to TRBJ1-4; TRBD1 might be the D (5 bases). The CDR3 protein is CASSQEGGTANEKLFF. The CDR3 DNA is TGTGCCAGCAGCCAAGAGGGCGGGACGGCTAATGAAAAACTGTTTTTT.